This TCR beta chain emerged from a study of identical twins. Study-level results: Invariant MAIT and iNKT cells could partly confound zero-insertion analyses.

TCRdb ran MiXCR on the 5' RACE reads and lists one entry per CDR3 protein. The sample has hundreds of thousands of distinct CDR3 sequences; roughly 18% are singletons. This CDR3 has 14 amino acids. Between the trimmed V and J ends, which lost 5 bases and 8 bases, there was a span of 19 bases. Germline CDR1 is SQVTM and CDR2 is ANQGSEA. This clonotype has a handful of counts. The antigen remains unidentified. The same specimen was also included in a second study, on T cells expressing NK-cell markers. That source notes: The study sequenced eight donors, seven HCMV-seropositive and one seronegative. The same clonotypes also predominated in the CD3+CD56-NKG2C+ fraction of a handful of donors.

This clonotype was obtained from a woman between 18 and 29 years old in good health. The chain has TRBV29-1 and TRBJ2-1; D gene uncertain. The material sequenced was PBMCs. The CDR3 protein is CSVLSWLGKDEQFF. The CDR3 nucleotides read TGCAGCGTTCTTAGTTGGCTAGGCAAAGATGAGCAGTTCTTC.